The TCR beta chain described here comes from a study of T cell repertoires in cytomegalovirus infection (dated by TCRdb to about 2019). Turning to the overall study: Because public TCR beta signatures pointed to carriage of CMV infection together with the matching HLA type, the HLA type of each donor mattered for the analysis. Broad study findings and their caveats: The ex vivo response was dominated by HLA-C-restricted CMV-specific TCR beta clonotypes, which also provided the single most frequent clonotype in two of eight donors. Carriers of CMV infection plus the relevant HLA type were discriminated by the cumulative frequency of public TCR beta family members in the study cohort and in an independent roughly 340-donor cohort.

This clonotype was observed a few times. The antigen it recognizes is unknown. The record has no base qualities; no much larger clone is one base away. The instrument given in TCRdb is Illumina HiSeq 1500. TCRdb reworked the public reads: Q25 trimming with fastp, MiXCR clone assembly, productive beta chains retained. Identical CDR3 protein sequences are pooled into one entry, listed with their most common genes and DNA. For this sample there are hundreds of thousands of distinct CDR3 sequences; 35% appear just once. The ten largest make up 2.8% of the sample. The junction shows trimming of 4 bases on V and 4 bases on J, plus 9 bases between the germline ends. Including cysteine and phenylalanine, the CDR3 has 13 amino acids. Of all the DNA, just the CDR3 is kept, 39 bases in frame from base 1. The CDR1 and CDR2 encoded by the germline V gene are LGHNA and YNFKEQ.

This sequence uses TRBV4-2 and TRBJ2-3; no confident D gene assignment can be made. The specimen sequenced was PBMCs. This sequence was found in a human donor in good health (CMV status not recorded). Some clones in this sample may be carry-over from other donors' samples. In nucleotide form, the sequence is TGTGCCAGCAGCCCAGGATGGGCAGATACGCAGTATTTT. This encodes CASSPGWADTQYF.